What follows describes a single T cell receptor beta chain. Antigen specificity is unknown. The entry originates in a study of T-cell reconstitution after alpha-beta-depleted transplantation in children. Overall study results and limits: Reportedly, only several hundred clones from non-depleted graft cells drove alpha-beta T-cell counts at about two months. Newly produced T cells mostly provided counts and TCRbeta diversity after one year, as hyperexpanded clones declined.

Using unique molecular identifiers, the investigators prepared the TCRbeta library. In TCRdb, the PCR reads were re-called with MiXCR into one record per CDR3 protein. The table shows approximately 1,000,000 distinct CDR3 sequences, with roughly 29% occurring only once. V gave up 4 bases and J gave up 8 bases, with 15 bases separating them. The CDR3 runs to 13 residues. Germline values: CDR1 SGHRS, CDR2 YFSETQ. This chain joins TRBV5-1 and TRBJ1-1, with no clear D. Sequencing used PBMCs, mostly from graft donor cells, obtained 360 days after TCRalphabeta/CD19-depleted stem cell transplant. The sequence came from a boy less than two years old who had a stem cell transplant for SCID, so the T cells may come from the graft donor. CDR3 residues: CASSLPGPSEAFF. In DNA form, the CDR3 reads TGCGCCAGCAGCCTCCCCGGGCCCTCAGAAGCTTTCTTT.